This T cell receptor beta chain was found in a study of shared clonotypes between healthy human individuals. From CD4+ cells came CD45RA+ naive and CD45RA-negative memory subsets. The CDR3 extends over 14 amino acids. Germline V gene data show CDR1 as MDHEN and CDR2 as SYDVKM. Repertoires were generated with immunoSEQ multiplex PCR, while TCRdb's copy carries only in-frame clones and drops some. The profile shows a few million clones, 85% to 95% of them singletons. A note on this clone: Relative to the germline gene, one junction end is altered; a read error may explain this.

What was sequenced was naive CD4+ T cells from PBMCs. As for subset: CD45RA+ positively selected. The rearrangement links TRBV28 to TRBJ2-3; 14 nucleotides agree with TRBD2. The receptor was derived from a man younger than 35 in good health. Some clones in this sample may be carry-over from other donors' samples. Here the CDR3 reads CASSLKTSGRAPTF. In nucleotides, the CDR3 is TGTGCCAGCAGTTTAAAGACTAGCGGGAGGGCCCCTACTTTT.